Following are 6 T cell receptor beta chains from one sample sequenced in a study of metastatic and nonmetastatic thyroid tumors. Patients underwent thyroid surgery, and none had received any treatment before it. From the PCR reads, TCRdb re-called clones with MiXCR. The data show 30,000 to 40,000 clones, approximately 19% seen once. The sample consisted of blood. The receptors derive from a female donor with papillary thyroid cancer or a benign thyroid nodule (not recorded which). Some clones in this sample may be carry-over from other donors' samples.

There are many counts of this clone. The chain employs TRBV13 and TRBJ1-4, with 7 bases aligning to TRBD1. The germline gives CDR1 PRHDT, CDR2 FYEKMQ (reference sequence). This CDR3 has 14 residues. The J segment lost 5 bases and the V segment lost 6 bases, leaving 6 bases of the junction unmatched. This CDR3 reads CASRQGRTNEKLFF. CDR3 sequence (DNA): TGTGCCAGCAGACAGGGGCGGACCAATGAAAAACTGTTTTTT.

This clone has ten or more counts. The gene calls are TRBV25-1 and TRBJ2-7, with TRBD1 identical over 7 bases. The CDR3 loop spans 13 amino acids. Germline CDR1 MGHDK, CDR2 SYGVNS. The V gene end was trimmed by 8 bases and the J gene end by 2 bases; junction bases not matched to a gene: 6. CDR3 region: CASGDSTAYEQYF. CDR3 sequence (DNA): TGTGCCAGCGGGGACAGCACCGCCTACGAGCAGTACTTC.

V is TRBV11-2 and J is TRBJ2-5; 8 bases are a match to TRBD2. CDR1 and CDR2 (germline): SGHAT, FQNNGV. The CDR3 length is 18 residues. V was pared by 4 bases and J by 5 bases, with 18 bases of the junction left unmatched. The DNA of the CDR3 is TGTGCCAGCAGCTCATTTAGGTGGGGCGCGACTAGCGCGGAGACCCAGTACTTC. Translating gives CASSSFRWGATSAETQYF. Full variable domain (rest looked up from reference TRBV11-2 and TRBJ2-5): EAGVAQSPRYKIIEKRQSVAFWCNPISGHATLYWYQQILGQGPKLLIQFQNNGVVDDSQLPKDRFSAERLKGVDSTLKIQPAKLEDSAVYLCASSSFRWGATSAETQYFGPGTRLLVL.

This clone was found a few times. Being one base from a much bigger clone, this may be a read error. CDR3 sequence (DNA): TGCAGCGTGGCTAACTGGGTGCCGGGGGATGTCTACGAGCAGTACTTC. It encodes CSVANWVPGDVYEQYF. J is TRBJ2-7 and V is TRBV29-1, with a tentative D call TRBD2 (6 bases). The length of the CDR3 is 16 residues. V lost 6 bases to trimming and J lost 3 bases, with 24 bases between them. Germline V gene sequence: CDR1 SQVTM, CDR2 ANQGSEA.

In the case of this clone: Germline and junction disagree at one end, which may indicate a read error. Written as DNA, the CDR3 is TGTTCCAGCAGCCCCCCCGGGACATGGCGAATGAACACTGAATCTTTCTTT. Amino acids: CSSSPPGTWRMNTESFF. The chain has TRBV12-3 or TRBV12-4 and TRBJ1-1, with a tentative D call TRBD1 (6 bases). This CDR3 comprises 17 residues.

This clone has a count of ten or more. The V gene is TRBV19, the J gene TRBJ2-7; D gene unclear. The CDR3 covers 15 residues. Trimming cost V 10 bases and J 2 bases, with 21 bases left between them. Germline-derived CDR1 and CDR2 are LNHDA and SQIVND (reference sequence). The DNA of the CDR3 is TGTGCCACCGCCCCTACGGGTCCTCGAACCTACGAGCAGTACTTC. Its translation is CATAPTGPRTYEQYF.